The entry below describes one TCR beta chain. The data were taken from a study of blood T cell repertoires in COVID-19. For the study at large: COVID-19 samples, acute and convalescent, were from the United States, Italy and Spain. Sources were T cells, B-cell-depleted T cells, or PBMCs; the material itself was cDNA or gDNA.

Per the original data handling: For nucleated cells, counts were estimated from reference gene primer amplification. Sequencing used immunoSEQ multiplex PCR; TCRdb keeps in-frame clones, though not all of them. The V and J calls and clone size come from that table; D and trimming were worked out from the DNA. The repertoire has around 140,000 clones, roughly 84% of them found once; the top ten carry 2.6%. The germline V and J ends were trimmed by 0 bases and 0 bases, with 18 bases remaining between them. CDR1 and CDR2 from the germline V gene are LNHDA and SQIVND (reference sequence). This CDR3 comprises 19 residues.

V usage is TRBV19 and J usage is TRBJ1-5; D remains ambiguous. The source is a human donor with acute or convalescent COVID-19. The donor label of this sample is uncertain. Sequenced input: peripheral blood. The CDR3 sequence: CASSIDVEEADYSNQPQHF. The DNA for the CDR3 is TGTGCCAGTAGTATAGATGTCGAGGAGGCAGATTATAGCAATCAGCCCCAGCATTTT.